What follows are 10 T cell receptor beta chains derived from one specimen sequenced in a study of blood T cells in healthy people across ages. A sample-barcoded 5' primer and a J-beta primer mix were used in a second PCR of roughly 6 to 11 cycles. A single record per CDR3 protein comes from TCRdb applying MiXCR to the 5' RACE reads. The sample contains roughly 800,000 distinct CDR3 sequences, about 34% of which appear only once. Specimen: blood. Receptor source: a man between 18 and 29 years old in good health.

The chain links TRBV10-3 to TRBJ1-6; the match to TRBD1 covers 8 bases. The J segment lost 8 bases and the V segment lost 9 bases, leaving 9 bases of the junction unmatched. The CDR3 consists of 14 residues. Per germline, CDR1 ENHRY and CDR2 SYGVKD. The CDR3 here is CAISPDREHSPLHF. The CDR3, as DNA: TGTGCCATTTCCCCGGACAGGGAGCATTCACCCCTCCACTTT.

V is TRBV12-3 or TRBV12-4 and J is TRBJ2-1; D ambiguous. This CDR3 is 14 amino acids long. V was trimmed by 3 bases and J by 9 bases, leaving 15 bases between them. The CDR3, as DNA: TGTGCCAGCAGTTTTACTGGGATTGGTGGTGAGCAGTTCTTC. Residues: CASSFTGIGGEQFF.

This clonotype has at least ten counts. The V call is TRBV27, the J call TRBJ1-1; TRBD1 matches 7 bases. Germline V lookup: CDR1 MNHEY, CDR2 SMNVEV (reference sequence). V trimming: 5 bases; J trimming: 6 bases; junction bases outside the gene matches: 12. This CDR3 has 15 amino acids. CDR3 residues: CASSLDRSPRAEAFF. The CDR3 DNA follows: TGTGCCAGCAGTCTGGACAGGTCTCCCCGGGCTGAAGCTTTCTTT.

The genes are TRBV28 and TRBJ2-7, with D possibly being TRBD1 or TRBD2 (5 bases each). The CDR3 totals 12 residues. CDR1 is MDHEN and CDR2 is SYDVKM in the germline V gene. Trimming took 8 bases from V and 9 from J, leaving 17 bases between them. CDR3 bases: TGTGCCAGCGGACGGGACGGGTCGGGGCAGTACTTC. It encodes CASGRDGSGQYF.

The chain has TRBV15 and TRBJ1-4; perhaps TRBD1 as D (5 bases). The CDR3 contains 15 residues. Trimming shortened V by 5 bases and J by 6 bases, and 16 bases separated the two germline ends. Per the germline V gene, CDR1 is LNHNV and CDR2 is YYDKDF (reference sequence). In DNA, the CDR3 is TGTGCCACCAGCGGGTGGGACCGGGGGTATGAAAAACTGTTTTTT. Its protein product is CATSGWDRGYEKLFF.

This clonotype turned up a few times. CDR3 DNA: TGTGCCACCAGCGGAGGGACTAGCGGGGGGGTGAACAATGAGCAGTTCTTC. Translation: CATSGGTSGGVNNEQFF. This chain connects TRBV15 to TRBJ2-1; the match to TRBD2 covers 16 bases. Germline CDR1 and CDR2: LNHNV and YYDKDF (reference sequence). This CDR3 is built from 17 residues. The junction had 6 bases not matched to a gene; V was cut back by 5 bases and J by 5 bases.

This clonotype was found a few times. The J gene is TRBJ1-2, the V gene TRBV12-3 or TRBV12-4; maybe TRBD1 (5 bases). Trimming pared 1 base from V and 1 base from J, leaving 10 bases between. The CDR3 is made up of 15 amino acids. The CDR3 sequence: CASSLGQPFNYGYTF. The CDR3 nucleotides read TGTGCCAGCAGTTTAGGACAGCCATTTAACTATGGCTACACCTTC.

Only a few counts were recorded for this clonotype. V is TRBV12-3 or TRBV12-4 and J is TRBJ1-2; no firm D call. V was shortened by 2 bases and J by 5 bases, with 15 bases between the two germline ends. CDR3 size: 15 residues. This chain's CDR3 is CASSLSVHDGYGYTF. As DNA, the CDR3 is TGTGCCAGCAGTTTATCGGTCCACGACGGGTATGGCTACACCTTC.

This clonotype was counted a few times. The rearrangement uses TRBV7-3 and TRBJ1-2; 7 bases match TRBD1. CDR3 size: 13 residues. CDR1 SGHTA and CDR2 FQGTGA come from the germline V gene. The trim removed 5 bases at V and 8 bases at J, leaving 8 bases unmatched. CDR3 DNA sequence: TGTGCCAGCAGCGGGTCAGGGGGGGTAGGCTACACCTTC. This sequence encodes CASSGSGGVGYTF.

This CDR3 reads CAWITKGGYYNEQFF. CDR3 coding DNA: TGTGCCTGGATCACGAAGGGGGGATACTACAATGAGCAGTTCTTC. The chain couples TRBV30 to TRBJ2-1; D tentatively reads TRBD1 or TRBD2 (6 bases each). V lost 4 bases and J 3 bases, leaving 16 bases between the germline ends. Per germline, CDR1 GTSNPN and CDR2 SVGIG (reference sequence). This CDR3 has 15 amino acids.